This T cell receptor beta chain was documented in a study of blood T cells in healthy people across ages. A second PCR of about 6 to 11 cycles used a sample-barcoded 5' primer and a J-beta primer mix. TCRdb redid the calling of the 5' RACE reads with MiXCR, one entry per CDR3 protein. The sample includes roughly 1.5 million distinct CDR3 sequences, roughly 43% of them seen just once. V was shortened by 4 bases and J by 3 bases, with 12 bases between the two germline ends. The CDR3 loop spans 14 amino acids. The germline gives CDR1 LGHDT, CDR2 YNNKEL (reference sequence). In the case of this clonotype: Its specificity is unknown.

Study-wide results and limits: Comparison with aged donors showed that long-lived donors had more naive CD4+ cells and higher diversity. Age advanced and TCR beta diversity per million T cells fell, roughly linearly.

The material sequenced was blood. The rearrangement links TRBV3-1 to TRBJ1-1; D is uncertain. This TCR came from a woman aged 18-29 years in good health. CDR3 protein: CASSRGPGDTEAFF. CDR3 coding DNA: TGTGCCAGCAGCCGCGGGCCTGGGGACACTGAAGCTTTCTTT. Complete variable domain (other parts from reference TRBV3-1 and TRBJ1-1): DTAVSQTPKYLVTQMGNDKSIKCEQNLGHDTMYWYKQDSKKFLKIMFSYNNKELIINETVPNRFSPKSPDKAHLNLHINSLELGDSAVYFCASSRGPGDTEAFFGQGTRLTVV.